The clone carrying this TCR beta chain was recorded at least ten times. The target antigen is unknown. Quantitative 5'-RACE was performed with molecular barcodes, and it yielded the TCR beta libraries. TCRdb used MiXCR to reprocess the 5' RACE reads, holding one entry per CDR3 protein. The sample records 150,000 or so distinct CDR3 sequences, around a third being singletons. The data stem from a study of CD8 T cells in ankylosing spondylitis. Study-wide results and caveats: A TCR beta motif of 7 to 9 highly homologous variants seemed to mark ankylosing spondylitis blood. Reportedly, significant enrichment of disease-linked clones occurred in matched ankylosing spondylitis synovial fluid. Some motif variants were previously reported in reactive arthritis synovial fluid and blood.

V was pared by 2 bases and J by 5 bases, with 14 bases of the junction left unmatched. CDR3 length: 17 residues. The germline gives CDR1 DFQATT, CDR2 SNEGSKA (reference sequence). This chain joins TRBV20-1 and TRBJ2-1; 8 bases line up with TRBD2. Sample: synovial fluid, either unsorted or a sorted T cell fraction (not recorded which). The receptor was isolated from a male donor with ankylosing spondylitis. The CDR3: CSARRFRERTSHNEQFF. The CDR3 DNA is TGCAGTGCTAGACGCTTTAGGGAGAGGACTAGCCACAATGAGCAGTTCTTC.